These T cell receptor beta chains were read from a single sample in a study of molecular identifiers for immune sequencing clone quantification. TCRdb re-analysed the PCR reads in MiXCR, keeping a single row per CDR3 protein. The data contain about 510,000 distinct CDR3 sequences, roughly 26% of them singletons. What was sequenced was naive CD8+ T cells from blood, with Jurkat cell RNA spiked in. These receptors were taken from a human donor in good health. Some libraries in this study had Jurkat cell RNA spiked in. Each CDR3 is given with its conserved first and last residue. A D gene is named only where the DNA matches it firmly. Some rows have no size entry. The others give once, few or many, or a class for an expanded clone.

V gene,J gene,clone size,D gene,CDR3 protein,CDR3 DNA
TRBV7-9,TRBJ1-1,many,NA,CASSPTNTEAFF,TGTGCCAGCAGCCCCACGAACACTGAAGCTTTCTTT
TRBV10-2,TRBJ1-1,NA,TRBD1,CASTDRGSGEAFF,TGCGCCAGCACGGACAGGGGTTCGGGTGAAGCTTTCTTT
TRBV12-3/TRBV12-4,TRBJ2-2,few,TRBD2,CASSFPPGLAAPGELFF,TGTGCCAGCAGTTTTCCCCCGGGACTAGCGGCCCCCGGGGAGCTGTTTTTT
TRBV4-2,TRBJ2-1,NA,TRBD1,CASSQYRGNEQFF,TGTGCCAGCAGCCAGTACAGGGGGAATGAGCAGTTCTTC
TRBV4-3,TRBJ1-1,few,TRBD1,CASSQDGTGGTEAFF,TGCGCCAGCAGCCAAGACGGGACAGGGGGCACTGAAGCTTTCTTT
TRBV6-2/TRBV6-3,TRBJ2-1,NA,NA,CASSLMGGEQFF,TGTGCCAGCAGTCTTATGGGCGGTGAGCAGTTCTTC
TRBV2,TRBJ2-3,few,NA,CASSEFRTDTQYF,TGTGCCAGCAGTGAATTTCGAACAGATACGCAGTATTTT
TRBV30,TRBJ2-5,NA,TRBD1,CAWSPNRGRDGYWPETQYF,TGTGCCTGGAGTCCGAATAGGGGGCGCGATGGGTACTGGCCAGAGACCCAGTACTTC
TRBV19,TRBJ2-7,few,TRBD1,CASSAAGGSGYEQYF,TGTGCCAGTAGTGCAGCAGGGGGCTCCGGCTACGAGCAGTACTTC
TRBV4-1,TRBJ2-3,NA,TRBD1,CASSQQQGDTQYF,TGCGCCAGCAGCCAACAACAGGGGGATACGCAGTATTTT
TRBV7-9,TRBJ2-2,many,NA,CASTGNPNTGELFF,TGTGCCAGCACGGGGAACCCGAACACCGGGGAGCTGTTTTTT
TRBV6-2/TRBV6-3,TRBJ1-1,few,TRBD1,CASSYSTGLNTEAFF,TGTGCCAGCAGTTACTCGACAGGGCTGAACACTGAAGCTTTCTTT
TRBV20-1,TRBJ2-3,NA,NA,CSARDMGLDYITQYF,TGCAGTGCTAGAGATATGGGGCTCGATTATATCACGCAGTATTTT
TRBV6-2/TRBV6-3,TRBJ2-1,few,TRBD2,CATRPGTTVNEQFF,TGTGCCACTCGACCCGGGACTACGGTGAATGAGCAGTTCTTC
TRBV27,TRBJ1-6,few,NA,CASRSRNSPLHF,TGTGCCAGCAGGTCTCGTAATTCACCCCTCCACTTT
TRBV20-1,TRBJ1-3,once,TRBD1,CCAPDRGRNTIYF,TGCTGTGCTCCTGACAGGGGGAGAAACACCATATATTTT
TRBV29-1,TRBJ1-2,few,NA,CSVEIESSYGSTF,TGCAGCGTAGAAATTGAATCATCCTATGGCTCCACCTTC
TRBV7-9,TRBJ2-3,few,NA,CASSLAMGRSTDTQYF,TGTGCCAGCAGCTTAGCGATGGGCAGGTCCACAGATACGCAGTATTTT
TRBV6-2/TRBV6-3,TRBJ2-2,few,NA,CASSYARLGGIANTGELFF,TGTGCCAGCAGTTACGCCCGTCTGGGCGGGATCGCGAACACCGGGGAGCTGTTTTTT
TRBV4-3,TRBJ1-1,many,NA,CASSPTSGRDTEAFF,TGCGCCAGCAGCCCCACATCGGGCCGGGACACTGAAGCTTTCTTT
TRBV28,TRBJ2-7,few,NA,CACSLRVRLAEQYF,TGTGCCTGCAGTTTAAGGGTTCGGCTAGCGGAGCAGTACTTC
TRBV2,TRBJ2-3,few,TRBD2,CASSVLAGGVTDTQYF,TGTGCCAGCAGTGTTCTAGCGGGAGGCGTCACAGATACGCAGTATTTT
TRBV4-3,TRBJ2-7,many,TRBD1,CASSLRQGSGEQYF,TGCGCCAGCAGCCTCCGACAGGGATCGGGTGAGCAGTACTTC
TRBV11-2,TRBJ1-1,NA,NA,CASSLGGRRTEAFF,TGTGCCAGCAGCTTAGGGGGGCGCAGGACTGAAGCTTTCTTT
TRBV27,TRBJ1-1,many,NA,CASKDYLGAFF,TGTGCCAGCAAGGACTACCTTGGAGCTTTCTTT
TRBV27,TRBJ2-7,many,NA,CASSPDRTSSYEQYF,TGTGCCAGCAGCCCCGACAGGACGAGCTCCTACGAGCAGTACTTC
TRBV5-4,TRBJ2-5,NA,TRBD2,CASSNGLAETQYF,TGTGCCAGCAGCAACGGACTAGCGGAGACCCAGTACTTC
TRBV7-6,TRBJ2-3,NA,NA,CASSVTSRGDTQYF,TGTGCCAGCAGCGTGACTAGTCGGGGAGATACGCAGTATTTT
TRBV5-4,TRBJ1-1,NA,NA,CASSLPKNTKAFF,TGTGCCAGCAGCTTGCCAAAGAACACTAAAGCTTTCTTT
TRBV6-1,TRBJ2-1,NA,TRBD2,CASSERGLAGVEQFF,TGTGCCAGCAGTGAACGCGGACTAGCGGGAGTTGAGCAGTTCTTC
TRBV4-2,TRBJ2-7,few,TRBD1,CASSQEQTGGHEQYF,TGTGCCAGCAGCCAGGAACAGACAGGGGGACACGAGCAGTACTTC
TRBV12-3/TRBV12-4,TRBJ2-3,many,NA,CASRSFGGHNSTDTQYF,TGTGCCAGCAGATCGTTCGGGGGCCACAATAGCACAGATACGCAGTATTTT
TRBV12-3/TRBV12-4,TRBJ2-5,NA,NA,CASSSAGGTQETQYF,TGTGCCAGCAGTTCGGCAGGGGGGACTCAAGAGACCCAGTACTTC
TRBV6-5,TRBJ2-7,once,TRBD2,CASSYSNGGRYEQYF,TGTGCCAGCAGTTACTCGAATGGCGGGAGGTACGAGCAGTACTTC
TRBV11-2,TRBJ2-3,NA,TRBD2,CASSLEGRVLASYTDTQYF,TGTGCCAGCAGCTTAGAGGGCCGGGTACTAGCGAGCTACACAGATACGCAGTATTTT
TRBV5-5,TRBJ2-1,NA,NA,CASETMRYNNEQFF,TGTGCCAGCGAGACTATGAGGTACAACAATGAGCAGTTCTTC
TRBV20-1,TRBJ2-7,NA,TRBD1,CSATGQGSYEQYF,TGCAGTGCTACGGGACAGGGATCGTACGAGCAGTACTTC
TRBV14,TRBJ2-5,NA,NA,CASSQGELWEDQETQHF,TGTGCCAGCAGCCAAGGAGAATTGTGGGAAGACCAAGAGACCCAGCACTTC
TRBV15,TRBJ1-1,few,NA,CATSRPEQGGSTEAFF,TGTGCCACCAGCAGACCCGAACAGGGAGGGAGCACTGAAGCTTTCTTT
TRBV7-6,TRBJ2-1,many,NA,CASSLVSGAISYNEQFF,TGTGCCAGCAGCTTAGTGTCGGGGGCAATATCCTACAATGAGCAGTTCTTC
TRBV29-1,TRBJ2-7,many,TRBD2,CSVELAGRPDYEQYF,TGCAGCGTTGAGTTAGCGGGACGCCCCGATTACGAGCAGTACTTC
TRBV10-3,TRBJ1-5,few,TRBD1,CAISESAGGNQPQHF,TGTGCCATCAGTGAGTCGGCAGGGGGAAATCAGCCCCAGCATTTT
TRBV4-1,TRBJ2-5,NA,NA,CARRQEGPGLGETQYF,TGCGCCCGCCGCCAAGAAGGCCCGGGTTTAGGCGAGACCCAGTACTTC
TRBV5-6,TRBJ1-1,many,TRBD1,CASSWDRENTEAFF,TGTGCCAGCAGCTGGGACAGGGAGAACACTGAAGCTTTCTTT
TRBV4-3,TRBJ2-7,NA,TRBD1,CASSQNRGAGYEQYF,TGCGCCAGCAGCCAGAACAGGGGCGCGGGTTACGAGCAGTACTTC
TRBV28,TRBJ2-7,many,NA,CASSFLGPAYEQYF,TGTGCCAGCAGTTTCCTGGGCCCTGCCTACGAGCAGTACTTC
TRBV6-5,TRBJ1-1,many,NA,CASSYSGGSTEAFF,TGTGCCAGCAGTTACTCAGGGGGTAGCACTGAAGCTTTCTTT
TRBV9,TRBJ2-3,few,NA,CASSHNVDYSTDTQYF,TGTGCCAGCAGCCACAACGTCGACTACAGCACAGATACGCAGTATTTT
TRBV6-2/TRBV6-3,TRBJ2-1,few,TRBD2,CASSYVETSAFYEQFF,TGTGCCAGCAGTTACGTCGAGACTAGCGCCTTCTATGAGCAGTTCTTC
TRBV20-1,TRBJ1-5,NA,NA,CSARDTGEQYSNQPQHF,TGCAGTGCTAGAGATACAGGTGAACAGTATAGCAATCAGCCCCAGCATTTT
TRBV2,TRBJ1-2,NA,NA,CASRTYPGEQYYGYTF,TGTGCCAGCAGGACCTACCCAGGGGAGCAATACTATGGCTACACCTTC
TRBV24-1,TRBJ2-1,NA,TRBD2,CATSGTPKTSGSLYEQFF,TGTGCCACCAGTGGGACACCCAAGACTAGCGGGAGTTTGTATGAGCAGTTCTTC
TRBV6-4,TRBJ2-7,NA,NA,CASSDSAGISYEQYF,TGTGCCAGCAGTGACTCGGCCGGGATCTCCTACGAGCAGTACTTC
TRBV6-2/TRBV6-3,TRBJ2-7,few,NA,CASSKTAYEQYF,TGTGCCAGCAGCAAGACAGCTTACGAGCAGTACTTC
TRBV7-3,TRBJ2-3,many,TRBD1,CASSFTGTGLLWRKGTDTQYF,TGTGCCAGCAGCTTCACCGGGACAGGTCTTCTTTGGCGTAAGGGCACAGATACGCAGTATTTT